These T cell receptor beta chains were read from a single sample in a study of long-term antiretroviral therapy in people with HIV. Sequencing used immunoSEQ multiplex PCR; TCRdb keeps in-frame clones, though not all of them. The sample holds 25,000 to 30,000 clones, approximately 90% seen once. Here the sequenced sample was unsorted PBMCs, taken 3.1 years after starting antiretroviral therapy. The receptors were sampled from a young man with HIV. Each CDR3 is given with its conserved first and last residue. A D gene is named only where the DNA matches it firmly. Clone sizes are given selectively: once, few, many, or a class where the clone is expanded.

d_call	clone_size	cdr3_length	v_call	j_call	cdr3_aa	cdr3_nt
NA	NA	15	TRBV7-9	TRBJ1-4	CASSLEGRLQEKLFF	TGTGCCAGCAGCTTAGAGGGCAGATTACAGGAAAAACTGTTTTTT
NA	NA	19	TRBV7-2	TRBJ1-1	CASSPGSLGRDNMNTEAFF	TGTGCCAGCAGCCCAGGATCTCTAGGGAGAGACAACATGAACACTGAAGCTTTCTTT
NA	NA	14	TRBV7-2	TRBJ1-1	CASSQEGGTTEAFF	TGTGCCAGCAGCCAAGAGGGGGGGACCACTGAAGCTTTCTTT
NA	NA	12	TRBV28	TRBJ1-4	CAIRRSSEKLFF	TGTGCCATCCGCCGATCTAGCGAAAAACTGTTTTTT
NA	NA	16	TRBV4-2	TRBJ1-3	CASSQPEGSGGNTIYF	TGTGCCAGCAGCCAACCCGAGGGGTCGGGTGGAAACACCATATATTTT
TRBD2	NA	17	TRBV7-8	TRBJ2-7	CASSLSGRLAGTYEQYF	TGTGCCAGCAGCTTATCCGGCCGGCTAGCGGGAACTTACGAGCAGTACTTC
NA	NA	16	TRBV7-7	TRBJ2-2	CASSLSDPGVAGELFF	TGTGCTAGCAGCTTATCAGATCCGGGGGTCGCCGGGGAGCTGTTTTTT
NA	NA	14	TRBV7-9	TRBJ1-1	CASSFLSGSTEAFF	TGTGCCAGCAGCTTCCTCTCGGGGTCCACTGAAGCTTTCTTT
NA	NA	13	TRBV6-6	TRBJ1-2	CASSYGRGNGYTF	TGTGCCAGCAGTTATGGCAGGGGCAATGGCTACACCTTC
NA	NA	11	TRBV11-3	TRBJ2-7	CASSQGGEQYF	TGTGCCAGCAGCCAAGGGGGCGAGCAGTACTTC
TRBD1	once	13	TRBV4-1	TRBJ1-1	CASSQAQGTEAFF	TGCGCCAGCAGCCAAGCACAGGGGACTGAAGCTTTCTTT
TRBD1	NA	17	TRBV25-1	TRBJ2-2	CASSEFTGGTNTGELFF	TGTGCCAGCAGTGAATTTACAGGGGGCACGAACACCGGGGAGCTGTTTTTT
NA	NA	18	TRBV7-2	TRBJ1-2	CASSLPISRDTSLYGYTF	TGTGCCAGCAGCCTTCCCATTAGCCGGGACACTTCTCTCTATGGCTACACCTTC
NA	NA	14	TRBV6-6	TRBJ1-6	CASSLPDSLGPLHF	TGTGCCAGCAGCCTACCGGACAGCTTGGGACCCCTCCACTTT
TRBD2	NA	16	TRBV5-4	TRBJ2-3	CASSLGGGAVTDTQYF	TGTGCCAGCAGCTTGGGGGGGGGAGCGGTAACAGATACGCAGTATTTT
TRBD1	NA	14	TRBV19	TRBJ1-5	CASSTGTGFQPQHF	TGTGCCAGTAGTACCGGGACAGGCTTTCAGCCCCAGCATTTT